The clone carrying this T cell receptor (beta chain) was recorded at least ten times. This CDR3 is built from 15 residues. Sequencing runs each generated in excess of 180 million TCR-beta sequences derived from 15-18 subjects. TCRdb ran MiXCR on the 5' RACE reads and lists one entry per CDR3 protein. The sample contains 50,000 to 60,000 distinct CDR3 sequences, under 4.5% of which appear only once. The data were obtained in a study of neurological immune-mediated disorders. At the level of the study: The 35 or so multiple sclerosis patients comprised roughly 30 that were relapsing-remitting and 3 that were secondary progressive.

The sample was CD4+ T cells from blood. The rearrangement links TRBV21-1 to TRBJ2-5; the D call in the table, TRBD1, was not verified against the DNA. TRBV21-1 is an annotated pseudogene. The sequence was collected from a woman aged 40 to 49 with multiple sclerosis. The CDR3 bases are TGTGCCAGCAGCAAAGCGGACAACAGGCAAGAGACCCAGTACTTC. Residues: CASSKADNRQETQYF.